This TCR beta chain was documented in a study of blood T cell repertoires in COVID-19. Study-level background: Some COVID-19 samples were acute and others convalescent; all came from the United States, Italy and Spain. Sample material is recorded as cDNA or gDNA derived from T cells, B-cell-depleted T cells, or PBMCs.

Original handling: Using reference gene primer amplification, nucleated cell counts were estimated. Produced via immunoSEQ multiplex PCR; TCRdb's table is partial and in-frame only. Clonal size and the V and J genes are those of that table, whereas D and trimming came from the DNA. The sample gives about 140,000 clones, about nine tenths of which show up once; over 9.5% is in the top ten. CDR3 length: 15 residues. This clonotype originated in a man aged 50 to 60 with active or convalescent COVID-19. The sample taken for sequencing was peripheral blood. The chain couples TRBV21-1 to TRBJ1-5; no DNA check was done on the table's D call, TRBD1. TRBV21-1 is marked as a pseudogene. The CDR3 reads CASRRQGTGNQPQHF. CDR3 DNA: TGTGCCAGCAGGCGACAGGGGACGGGCAATCAGCCCCAGCATTTT.